Reported below is one T cell receptor (beta chain). These data originate in a study of blood T cell repertoires in COVID-19. Study-level information: Material from acute and convalescent COVID-19 was sourced from the United States, Italy and Spain. From T cells, B-cell-depleted T cells, or PBMCs came the material, which was cDNA or gDNA.

J lost 9 bases, V lost 6 bases, and 5 bases had no gene match. CDR3 length: 14 residues. CDR1 and CDR2 from the germline V gene are MGHDK and SYGVNS. In the original processing: Scientists estimated how many nucleated cells there were by amplifying reference gene primers. Sequencing used immunoSEQ multiplex PCR; TCRdb keeps in-frame clones, though not all of them. The DNA gave D and trimming, while V, J and clone size come from that table. The table lists 250,000 or so clones, around 80% of them singletons, with less than 5% in the top ten. Specimen: peripheral blood. This receptor was identified in a man aged 55-75 years with acute or convalescent COVID-19. The chain couples TRBV25-1 to TRBJ2-1, with TRBD2 matching over 13 bases. DNA of the CDR3: TGTGCCAGCAGACAAGGACTAGCGGGGGCTGAGCAGTTCTTC. Encoded protein: CASRQGLAGAEQFF. Filled out from reference TRBV25-1 and TRBJ2-1, the complete variable domain reads EADIYQTPRYLVIGTGKKITLECSQTMGHDKMYWYQQDPGMELHLIHYSYGVNSTEKGDLSSESTVSRIRTEHFPLTLESARPSHTSQYLCASRQGLAGAEQFFGPGTRLTVL.